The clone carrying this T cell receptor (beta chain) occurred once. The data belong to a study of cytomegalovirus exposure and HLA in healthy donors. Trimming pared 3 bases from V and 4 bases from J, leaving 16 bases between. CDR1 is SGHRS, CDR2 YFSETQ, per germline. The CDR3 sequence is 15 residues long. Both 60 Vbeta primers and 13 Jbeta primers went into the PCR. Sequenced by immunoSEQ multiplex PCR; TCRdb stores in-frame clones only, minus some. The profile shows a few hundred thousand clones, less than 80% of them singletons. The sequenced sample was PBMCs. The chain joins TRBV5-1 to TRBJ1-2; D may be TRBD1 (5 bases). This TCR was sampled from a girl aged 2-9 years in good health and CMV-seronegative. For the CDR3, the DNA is TGCGCCAGCAGCTCAGACAGCTGGCGGGGCTATGGCTACACCTTC. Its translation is CASSSDSWRGYGYTF.